Listed below are T cell receptor beta chains from one sample, sequenced in a study of T cell responses to AZD1222 COVID-19 vaccine. Assay used: immunoSEQ multiplex PCR; TCRdb lists only in-frame clones, some missing. The data contain some 150,000 clones, about nine tenths of them singletons. Specimen: peripheral blood, collected on day 0 of MenACWY control vaccination. The receptor set was obtained from an adult in good health. Both conserved end residues are part of each CDR3. Each record gives: clone size, D gene, J gene, V gene, CDR3 DNA, CDR3 protein. A D gene is named only where the DNA matches it firmly. Expanded clones get a size class; other rows say once, few or many, or leave the size out.

. . TRBJ2-3 TRBV11-2 TGTGCCAGCAGACAGGGTGTCGGGACAGATACGCAGTATTTT CASRQGVGTDTQYF
. TRBD1 TRBJ2-7 TRBV7-3 TGTGCCAGCAGCCAAGAGGGACAGGGGCCGAAGCAGTACTTC CASSQEGQGPKQYF
. . TRBJ2-1 TRBV5-1 TGCGCCAGCAGCCCCGGGCCCCGTTACAATGAGCAGTTCTTC CASSPGPRYNEQFF
. TRBD1 TRBJ1-5 TRBV5-6 TGTGCCAGCAGCTTGTGGGACAGGGGATATCAGCCCCAGCATTTT CASSLWDRGYQPQHF
. . TRBJ1-6 TRBV18 TGTGCCAGCTCACCGGTGGGGAATTCACCCCTCCACTTT CASSPVGNSPLHF
. TRBD1 TRBJ1-1 TRBV6-4 TGTGCCAGCAGGGGGGACAGGGGGCGAACTGAAGCTTTCTTT CASRGDRGRTEAFF
. TRBD2 TRBJ2-7 TRBV7-8 TGTGCCAGCAGCCCTATATTGCGGGAGGCCCACTACGAGCAGTACTTC CASSPILREAHYEQYF
. TRBD1 TRBJ2-7 TRBV4-3 TGCGCCAGCAGCCAAGATACCGGGACAGATTCTCGGGAGTACTTC CASSQDTGTDSREYF
. . TRBJ2-2 TRBV3-1/TRBV3-2 TGTGCCAGCAGCCAAGGGGGGTTCGCGAACACCGGGGAGCTGTTTTTT CASSQGGFANTGELFF
. . TRBJ1-1 TRBV5-4 TGTGCCAGCAGCTTGGGGGCAGGGATGACGAACACTGAAGCTTTCTTT CASSLGAGMTNTEAFF
. . TRBJ1-4 TRBV12-3/TRBV12-4 TGTGCCAGCAGTTTAGGACTGAATGAAAAACTGTTTTTT CASSLGLNEKLFF
. . TRBJ2-1 TRBV28 TGTGCCAGCAGTTCCACCGCGGGACAGTCCTACAATGAGCAGTTCTTC CASSSTAGQSYNEQFF
. . TRBJ2-5 TRBV11-2 TGTGCCAGCAGCTTACTGGGAACGTTGCAAGAGACCCAGTACTTC CASSLLGTLQETQYF
. TRBD2 TRBJ2-2 TRBV28 TGTGCCAGCAGTCTGTCGGGACTACCGAACACCGGGGAGCTGTTTTTT CASSLSGLPNTGELFF
few TRBD1 TRBJ2-7 TRBV5-1 TGCGCCAGCAGCTTGGCGCCCCCGACAGGGGAGGCCCACGAGCAGTACTTC CASSLAPPTGEAHEQYF
. . TRBJ2-7 TRBV14 TGTGCCAGCAGCCAAGTTCCAGGGGCCGAGCAGTACTTC CASSQVPGAEQYF
. TRBD1 TRBJ1-2 TRBV5-6 TGTGCCAGCAGCTTGGTCGGGGACAGCGGCTATGGCTACACCTTC CASSLVGDSGYGYTF
. TRBD1 TRBJ1-3 TRBV7-9 TGTGCCAGCAGCTCGAACAGGGGGAACCACTCTGGAAACACCATATATTTT CASSSNRGNHSGNTIYF
. TRBD1 TRBJ1-6 TRBV5-1 TGCGCCAGCAGCCATACAGGGGGCATTGGTTCACCCCTCCACTTT CASSHTGGIGSPLHF
. . TRBJ1-1 TRBV11-2 TGTGCCAGCAGCTTAGATTCTGAAGCTTTCTTT CASSLDSEAFF
. . TRBJ2-7 TRBV7-8 TGTGCCAGCAGCTTACGTGCAGATCCCCTCGAGCAGTACTTC CASSLRADPLEQYF
once TRBD1 TRBJ1-1 TRBV27 TGTGCCAGCATTCATTACGACAGGGGGGAGGCTTTCTTT CASIHYDRGEAFF
once . TRBJ1-1 TRBV9 TGTGCCAGCAGCGTAGATGTGAACACTGAAGCTTTCTTT CASSVDVNTEAFF
. TRBD1 TRBJ1-4 TRBV27 TGTGCCAGCAGTTTAAGACCGAGCCGGACAGGAGGGAGTGAAAAACTGTTTTTT CASSLRPSRTGGSEKLFF
once . TRBJ1-5 TRBV7-8 TGTGCCAGCAGCTTAGGGGTCGCAAGGGGGGATCAGCCCCAGCATTTT CASSLGVARGDQPQHF
. TRBD2 TRBJ2-3 TRBV6-2/TRBV6-3 TGTGCCAGCAGTTTGGCAGCGGGGGTCCCTGGGAGCACAGATACGCAGTATTTT CASSLAAGVPGSTDTQYF
. . TRBJ1-6 TRBV4-1 TGCGCCAGCAGCCAGCGGTCTGGGGGGGATAATTCACCCCTCCACTTT CASSQRSGGDNSPLHF
. . TRBJ1-1 TRBV27 TGTGCCAGCAGTTCTCGGGGAGCCACAGGGAAGGGGTACACTGAAGCTTTCTTT CASSSRGATGKGYTEAFF
. . TRBJ1-1 TRBV27 TGTGCCAGCAGTTTAAGACGGGGGCACACTGAAGCTTTCTTT CASSLRRGHTEAFF
. TRBD2 TRBJ2-1 TRBV7-2 TGTGCCAGCAGCCCGGCGGGGGGGACCTACAATGAGCAGTTCTTC CASSPAGGTYNEQFF
. TRBD2 TRBJ2-3 TRBV12-5 TGTGCTAGTGGTCCGGGACTAGCGGAAGGGGATACGCAGTATTTT CASGPGLAEGDTQYF
once TRBD1 TRBJ2-2 TRBV11-3 TGTGCCAGCAGCCCGACAGGGTTAGCCGGGGAGCTGTTTTTT CASSPTGLAGELFF
. . TRBJ2-1 TRBV6-5 TGTGCCAGCAGTTCCGGTCGGGGTGAGCAGTTCTTC CASSSGRGEQFF
. . TRBJ1-3 TRBV5-1 TGCGCCAGCAGCTTGTCGGCAGGGCCAACCTCTGGAAACACCATATATTTT CASSLSAGPTSGNTIYF
. TRBD1 TRBJ1-2 TRBV19 TGTGCCAGTATCGGGACAGGGAGGTATGGCTACACCTTC CASIGTGRYGYTF
. . TRBJ1-1 TRBV29-1 TGCAGCGTCTCTGGGGGGGAGAACACTGAAGCTTTCTTT CSVSGGENTEAFF
. TRBD1 TRBJ2-2 TRBV5-1 TGCGCCAGCACCCCGGGACAGCCCGGGGAGCTGTTTTTT CASTPGQPGELFF
once TRBD1 TRBJ1-2 TRBV29-1 TGCAGCGTTGAAGGGTTTGAGGGGGCCGGGGGCTACACCTTC CSVEGFEGAGGYTF
. TRBD2 TRBJ2-3 TRBV15 TGTGCCACCCTACTAGCGGGAGACACAGATACGCAGTATTTT CATLLAGDTDTQYF